Below are 25 T cell receptor beta chains sequenced from a single sample in a study of cytomegalovirus exposure and HLA in healthy donors. PCR employed 60 Vbeta and 13 Jbeta primers. Assay used: immunoSEQ multiplex PCR; TCRdb lists only in-frame clones, some missing. The sample lists about 110,000 clones; approximately 70% were seen once. Input material: PBMCs. These receptors were obtained from a woman in her 70s in good health and CMV-seropositive.

The chain joins TRBV9 to TRBJ1-4, with TRBD1 matching 7 bases. This CDR3 has 17 amino acids. Per the germline V gene, CDR1 is SGDLS and CDR2 is YYNGEE. After removal of 3 bases from V and 0 bases from J, the junction contained 8 bases not matched to a gene. CDR3 in DNA: TGTGCCAGCAGCGAGAGAGCCGACAGGGCAACTAATGAAAAACTGTTTTTT. Translating it yields CASSERADRATNEKLFF. The full variable domain, in which reference TRBV9 and TRBJ1-4 provide the parts outside the CDR3, is DSGVTQTPKHLITATGQRVTLRCSPRSGDLSVYWYQQSLDQGLQFLIQYYNGEERAKGNILERFSAQQFPDLHSELNLSSLELGDSALYFCASSERADRATNEKLFFGSGTQLSVL.

This clone appeared a few times. J is TRBJ2-3 and V is TRBV19, with 7 bases identical to TRBD2. In germline, CDR1 is LNHDA, CDR2 SQIVND (reference sequence). V shed 7 bases and J 0 bases; nucleotides not matched to a gene: 1. This CDR3 is built from 13 residues. CDR3 nucleotides: TGTGCCAGTAATAGCGGGAGCACAGATACGCAGTATTTT. It encodes CASNSGSTDTQYF.

V gene TRBV10-3 combines with J gene TRBJ2-2, with TRBD1 as a possible D gene (5 bases). Trimming pared 5 bases from V and 3 bases from J, leaving 13 bases between. Germline V gene sequence: CDR1 ENHRY, CDR2 SYGVKD. The CDR3 sequence is 15 residues long. As DNA, the CDR3 is TGTGCCATCAGTTATCAGGGTGGTGACACCGGGGAGCTGTTTTTT. Its protein product is CAISYQGGDTGELFF.

A note on this clone: The limits of the CDR3 on the DNA are not certain, so only TCRdb's listed CDR3 is given. The chain couples TRBV30 to TRBJ1-2; the table names TRBD1, a call not compared with the DNA. Ends included, the CDR3 has 19 residues. Germline V gene sequence: CDR1 GTSNPN, CDR2 SVGIG (reference sequence). The CDR3 sequence is CAWSVRGQGVRRANYGYTF.

V gene TRBV7-2 combines with J gene TRBJ1-2, with TRBD1 matching 7 bases. CDR3 length: 15 residues. V gave up 5 bases and J gave up 0 bases; unmatched junction bases: 6. The V gene's germline CDR1 is SGHTA and CDR2 FQGNSA. The chain's CDR3 is CASSPDRDANYGYTF. The CDR3, as DNA: TGTGCCAGCAGCCCCGACAGGGACGCTAACTATGGCTACACCTTC.

This rearrangement joins TRBV6-5 to TRBJ1-5; D may be TRBD1 (6 bases). Looked up from germline, CDR1 is MNHEY and CDR2 is SVGAGI. This CDR3 has 16 amino acids. Trimming took 4 bases from V and 2 from J, leaving 15 bases between them. The CDR3 protein is CASSSKQGRGNQPQHF. CDR3 in DNA: TGTGCCAGCAGTTCCAAACAGGGACGGGGCAATCAGCCCCAGCATTTT.

This clone showed up just once. The chain uses TRBV6-6 and TRBJ2-5; 10 nucleotides match TRBD1. The J call may be wrong; the DNA end is better matched by TRBJ2-7. This CDR3 comprises 14 residues. CDR1 and CDR2 from the germline V gene are MNHNY and SVGAGI (reference sequence). The CDR3 DNA reads as TGTGCCAGCAGTTCGGGACAGGGGACCTACGAGCAGTACTTC. Protein sequence: CASSSGQGTYEQYF.

The genes are TRBV7-3 and TRBJ2-3, with 9 bases aligning to TRBD2. In germline, CDR1 is SGHTA, CDR2 FQGTGA. V dropped 2 bases and J dropped 10; count of bases not matched to a gene: 4. This CDR3 comprises 13 residues. The CDR3 sequence is CASSLERGEAQYF. The CDR3 DNA reads TGTGCCAGCAGCTTAGAGCGGGGGGAGGCGCAGTATTTT. The variable domain in full, with the rest retrieved from reference TRBV7-3 and TRBJ2-3, is GAGVSQTPSNKVTEKGKYVELRCDPISGHTALYWYRQSLGQGPEFLIYFQGTGAADDSGLPNDRFFAVRPEGSVSTLKIQRTERGDSAVYLCASSLERGEAQYFGPGTRLTVL.

The genes are TRBV6-5 and TRBJ2-5; 8 bases align to TRBD2. Germline V lookup: CDR1 MNHEY, CDR2 SVGAGI. The CDR3 totals 15 residues. Trimming at V came to 5 bases and at J to 2 bases, leaving 7 bases not matched to a gene. The DNA for the CDR3 is TGTGCCAGCAGTCGAAGCGGGGGCTCGCAAGAGACCCAGTACTTC. This codes for CASSRSGGSQETQYF.

The chain links TRBV7-2 to TRBJ1-2; a possible D gene is TRBD1 (5 bases). Trimming cost V 0 bases and J 7 bases, with 15 bases left between them. The CDR3 spans 15 residues. Germline-derived CDR1 and CDR2 are SGHTA and FQGNSA. DNA of the CDR3: TGTGCCAGCAGCTTAGCGTCTGATGGGACTGGTGGCTACACCTTC. Protein product: CASSLASDGTGGYTF.

This clone occurred a few times. The V and J genes are TRBV7-2 and TRBJ1-1; D remains ambiguous. CDR3 size: 13 residues. Germline V gene lookup returns CDR1 SGHTA and CDR2 FQGNSA. V was cut by 1 base and J by 5 bases, with 8 bases left in between. CDR3 region: CASSLGLDTEAFF. CDR3 bases: TGTGCCAGCAGCTTAGGGTTAGATACTGAAGCTTTCTTT.

This clone was seen just once. The chain joins TRBV5-6 to TRBJ1-3; the D gene is possibly TRBD1 (5 bases). This CDR3 region has 15 residues. The ends were cut back, 1 base at V and 0 bases at J, with 8 bases in the middle. Germline loops: CDR1 SGHDT, CDR2 YYEEEE. Written as DNA, the CDR3 is TGTGCCAGCAGCTTGAGACAGAGCTCTGGAAACACCATATATTTT. Translation: CASSLRQSSGNTIYF.

The genes are TRBV7-9 and TRBJ1-6; no definite D call. V was clipped by 4 bases and J by 9 bases, with 16 bases between them. In germline, CDR1 is SEHNR, CDR2 FQNEAQ (reference sequence). The CDR3 is 15 amino acids. The CDR3 sequence: CASSSGGPVGSPLHF. CDR3 DNA: TGTGCCAGCAGCTCAGGAGGGCCGGTTGGTTCACCCCTCCACTTT.

On this clone itself: One end of the junction does not line up with germline, which may come from a read error. The chain is built from TRBV5-4 and TRBJ2-7; 8 bases map to TRBD1. The germline gives CDR1 SGHNT, CDR2 YYREEE (reference sequence). The CDR3 runs 13 residues. The CDR3 region is CASSLDRGYELHF. DNA of the CDR3: TGTGCCAGCAGCTTGGACAGGGGGTACGAGCTCCACTTC.

This chain links TRBV7-9 with TRBJ1-1, with unresolved D. Germline CDR1 SEHNR, CDR2 FQNEAQ (reference sequence). Trimming stripped 1 base from V and 4 bases from J, with 10 bases between. The CDR3 covers 14 residues. In DNA, the CDR3 is TGTGCCAGCAGCTTAGGCCTAGGAGGCACTGAAGCTTTCTTT. Its translation: CASSLGLGGTEAFF.

As for this clone: Other DNA variants within this sample encode the same CDR3. The chain combines TRBV4-3 with TRBJ2-7, with D hard to call. Trimming removed 0 bases at V and 1 base at J, with 4 bases between. The length of the CDR3 is 13 residues. The germline CDR1 and CDR2 sequences are LGHNA and YSLEER. Written as DNA, the CDR3 is TGCGCCAGCAGCCAAGACGTTTCCTACGAGCAGTACTTC. The encoded protein is CASSQDVSYEQYF.

There are a few counts of this clone. The V gene is TRBV5-1, the J gene TRBJ1-4; the D gene is possibly TRBD1 (6 bases). CDR1 SGHRS and CDR2 YFSETQ come from the germline V gene. Trimming took off 4 bases at V and 3 bases at J, with 13 bases between the two ends. The CDR3 runs 15 residues. This CDR3 is CASSTSGQSNEKLFF. In nucleotides, the CDR3 is TGCGCCAGCAGCACGTCCGGACAGTCTAATGAAAAACTGTTTTTT.

There are a few counts of this clone. The J gene is TRBJ1-2, the V gene TRBV5-8; D not resolved. This CDR3 has 16 residues. V was clipped by 2 bases and J by 1 base, with 15 bases between them. Germline values: CDR1 SGHTS, CDR2 YDEGEE. CDR3 in DNA: TGTGCCAGCAGCTTAACCGGGAGGACCTTTAACTATGGCTACACCTTC. This gives the protein CASSLTGRTFNYGYTF.

This clone turned up a few times. This chain uses TRBV6-1 with TRBJ1-6; D unclear. The CDR3 length is 14 residues. Germline values: CDR1 MNHNS, CDR2 SASEGT. V lost 6 bases to trimming and J lost 0 bases, with 6 bases between them. The CDR3, as DNA: TGTGCCAGCAGAGGGAGCTCCTATAATTCACCCCTCCACTTT. Its translation is CASRGSSYNSPLHF.

V is TRBV6-5 and J is TRBJ1-1; D is unresolved. V gave up 0 bases and J gave up 5 bases, with 10 bases separating them. This CDR3 is built from 14 residues. Germline CDR1 reads MNHEY; CDR2 reads SVGAGI. CDR3 protein: CASSYSQLLTEAFF. The CDR3 nucleotides are TGTGCCAGCAGTTACTCCCAGTTGCTTACTGAAGCTTTCTTT.

The chain joins TRBV30 to TRBJ2-2; 12 positions agree with TRBD1. Trimming at V came to 4 bases and at J to 6 bases, leaving 3 bases not matched to a gene. Germline V gene sequence: CDR1 GTSNPN, CDR2 SVGIG (reference sequence). The CDR3 has 14 amino acids. The CDR3 here is CAWTGQGAAGELFF. CDR3 in DNA: TGTGCCTGGACGGGACAGGGGGCTGCCGGGGAGCTGTTTTTT.

As concerns this clone: The sample has other DNA sequences that encode this CDR3 too. The chain recombines TRBV30 with TRBJ1-5; a weak D match, TRBD1 (5 bases). The CDR3 has 13 amino acids. V dropped 1 base and J dropped 2 bases, with 6 bases sitting between them. CDR1 is GTSNPN, CDR2 SVGIG, per germline (reference sequence). The DNA for the CDR3 is TGTGCCTGGAGTGGGGGGGGCAATCAGCCCCAGCATTTT. Its protein is CAWSGGGNQPQHF.

V gene TRBV6-1 combines with J gene TRBJ1-6, with 7 nucleotides matching TRBD1. This CDR3 has 14 amino acids. The germline V gene has CDR1 MNHNS and CDR2 SASEGT. Trimming at V came to 6 bases and at J to 7 bases, leaving 6 bases not matched to a gene. CDR3 nucleotide sequence: TGTGCCAGCAGGCCGACAGGGTTAAATTCACCCCTCCACTTT. The encoded protein is CASRPTGLNSPLHF.

V and J are TRBV6-4 and TRBJ2-3; 9 nucleotides line up with TRBD1. The CDR3 sequence is 11 residues long. The germline gives CDR1 MRHNA, CDR2 SNTAGT. V dropped 8 bases and J dropped 10; count of bases not matched to a gene: 4. In DNA form, the CDR3 reads TGTGCCAGCGGGACAGGGAGTGCGCAGTATTTT. Amino acids: CASGTGSAQYF.

This clone was counted a single time. V is TRBV15 and J is TRBJ2-5; possibly TRBD1 for D (6 bases). The DNA end is more similar to TRBJ2-7, so the J call may be wrong. The CDR3 consists of 16 residues. CDR1 LNHNV and CDR2 YYDKDF come from the germline V gene (reference sequence). The CDR3 is CATSRVRTGTRDEQYF. As DNA, the CDR3 is TGTGCCACCAGCAGAGTAAGAACAGGGACCAGGGACGAGCAGTACTTC.